Given below is one T cell receptor (beta chain) in context. In germline, CDR1 is MGHDK, CDR2 SYGVNS. Trimming removed 6 bases from V and 4 bases from J; junction bases left unmatched: 5. The CDR3 spans 14 residues. The table came from immunoSEQ multiplex PCR; TCRdb's copy has only in-frame clones and leaves some out. Among over 85,000 clones listed, about 81% were seen once. This entry belongs to a study of control samples from healthy donors and cancer patients. The source of this sequence is a man aged 70 or older with lung cancer. This rearrangement joins TRBV25-1 to TRBJ2-3; TRBD1 aligns across 9 bases. Source material: PBMCs. The CDR3 region has the DNA TGTGCCAGCAGACGGGACAGGGCGGCAGATACGCAGTATTTT. This translates into CASRRDRAADTQYF.